The rows below give T cell receptor beta chains drawn from one sample of a study of PD-L1 blockade in urothelial cancer. Method: immunoSEQ multiplex PCR; TCRdb's copy keeps in-frame clones and lacks some. The sample comprises some 45,000 clones, more than 70% of which are singletons, and about 4.2% rests with the top ten. The material sequenced was PBMCs, taken around atezolizumab (anti-PD-L1) treatment. These receptors were collected from a man at least 80 years old with urothelial cancer. Each CDR3 is given with its conserved first and last residue. Fields, in order: J gene, D gene, V gene, clone size, CDR3 protein, CDR3 DNA. A D gene is named only where the DNA matches it firmly. Expanded clones get a size class; other rows say once, few or many, or leave the size out.

TRBJ1-2 | NA | TRBV30 | NA | CAWSPQTVNYGYTF | TGTGCCTGGAGCCCCCAGACAGTTAACTATGGCTACACCTTC
TRBJ2-3 | NA | TRBV5-6 | NA | CASNPSRTLGDTQYF | TGTGCCAGCAACCCCTCCCGGACACTTGGAGATACGCAGTATTTT
TRBJ2-3 | TRBD1 | TRBV7-9 | once | CASSSGQGGITDTQYF | TGTGCCAGCAGCTCTGGACAGGGAGGAATCACAGATACGCAGTATTTT
TRBJ1-4 | TRBD1 | TRBV6-1 | NA | CASARTGANEKLFF | TGTGCCAGTGCACGGACAGGGGCTAATGAAAAACTGTTTTTT
TRBJ2-7 | TRBD2 | TRBV5-6 | NA | CASSLIGPFAGADEQYF | TGTGCCAGCAGCTTGATTGGCCCATTTGCGGGAGCTGACGAGCAGTACTTC
TRBJ2-4 | TRBD1 | TRBV28 | NA | CASSGGQLKNIQYF | TGTGCCAGCAGTGGGGGACAGCTAAAAAACATTCAGTACTTC
TRBJ2-3 | TRBD1 | TRBV18 | NA | CASSARTGADTQYF | TGTGCCAGCTCAGCACGGACAGGGGCAGATACGCAGTATTTT
TRBJ2-7 | NA | TRBV10-2 | NA | CASSPLYEQYF | TGCGCCAGCAGCCCACTCTACGAGCAGTACTTC
TRBJ1-1 | NA | TRBV5-1 | NA | CASSLRQAAEAFF | TGCGCCAGCAGCTTGCGCCAGGCCGCTGAAGCTTTCTTT
TRBJ2-3 | TRBD2 | TRBV5-4 | NA | CASSSPSGLTDTQYF | TGTGCCAGCAGCTCCCCTAGCGGTCTCACAGATACGCAGTATTTT
TRBJ2-1 | NA | TRBV11-2 | NA | CASSLGERSSSYNEQFF | TGTGCCAGCAGCTTAGGGGAGCGCTCTAGCTCCTACAATGAGCAGTTCTTC
TRBJ2-1 | TRBD1 | TRBV7-8 | NA | CASSYRDSGYNEEQFF | TGTGCCAGCAGCTACCGGGACAGCGGCTACAATGAGGAGCAGTTCTTC
TRBJ2-2 | TRBD2 | TRBV6-4 | once | CASRLAGGPSFGELFF | TGTGCCAGCAGGCTAGCGGGAGGCCCTAGCTTCGGGGAGCTGTTTTTT
TRBJ2-7 | TRBD2 | TRBV18 | NA | CASSRGLAGVEQYF | TGTGCCAGCTCCCGTGGACTAGCGGGAGTTGAGCAGTACTTC
TRBJ2-7 | TRBD2 | TRBV5-5 | NA | CASSLSGTLSYEQYF | TGTGCCAGCAGCTTGAGCGGGACCCTCTCCTACGAGCAGTACTTC
TRBJ1-4 | NA | TRBV30 | NA | CAWSVGSGLDYNEKLFF | TGTGCCTGGAGCGTAGGCTCAGGATTGGATTATAATGAAAAACTGTTTTTT
TRBJ1-1 | NA | TRBV28 | NA | CASSLQVNTEAFF | TGTGCCAGCAGTTTACAGGTGAACACTGAAGCTTTCTTT
TRBJ2-1 | NA | TRBV12-5 | NA | CASGLVRLGNGANEQFF | TGTGCTAGTGGTTTGGTAAGACTGGGTAATGGTGCGAATGAGCAGTTCTTC
TRBJ1-1 | NA | TRBV28 | NA | CASRNQGNTEAFF | TGTGCCAGCAGGAACCAGGGGAACACTGAAGCTTTCTTT
TRBJ2-1 | NA | TRBV30 | NA | CAWRRGGSDNEQFF | TGTGCCTGGAGACGGGGTGGGAGCGACAATGAGCAGTTCTTC
TRBJ2-1 | TRBD2 | TRBV18 | NA | CASSSSGRNGDEQFF | TGTGCCAGCTCATCTAGCGGGAGAAATGGGGATGAGCAGTTCTTC
TRBJ2-7 | TRBD2 | TRBV28 | NA | CASSSDSGSGHEQYF | TGTGCCAGCAGCTCAGATAGCGGGAGCGGCCACGAGCAGTACTTC
TRBJ2-7 | TRBD2 | TRBV9 | NA | CASSVAPGQAPGLAGVIGEYEQYF | TGTGCCAGCAGCGTAGCCCCGGGACAGGCTCCGGGACTAGCGGGAGTAATAGGGGAGTACGAGCAGTACTTC
TRBJ2-2 | NA | TRBV11-3 | NA | CASLGPGYLGGELFF | TGTGCCAGCTTGGGTCCAGGGTATTTAGGCGGGGAGCTGTTTTTT
TRBJ2-6 | NA | TRBV2 | NA | CASSELNAGPGANVLTF | TGTGCCAGCAGTGAATTAAATGCAGGGCCGGGGGCCAACGTCCTGACTTTC
TRBJ2-5 | TRBD2 | TRBV6-7 | NA | CASSYRGRGQETQYF | TGTGCCAGCAGTTACCGCGGGAGGGGGCAAGAGACCCAGTACTTC
TRBJ1-1 | NA | TRBV15 | NA | CATSRQRDSNTEAFF | TGTGCCACCAGCCGACAGAGAGACAGCAACACTGAAGCTTTCTTT
TRBJ2-3 | TRBD2 | TRBV7-2 | NA | CASSLPGLAPDTQYF | TGTGCCAGCAGCCTCCCGGGACTAGCCCCAGATACGCAGTATTTT
TRBJ1-2 | TRBD1 | TRBV19 | NA | CASFRTGGYGYTF | TGTGCCTCATTTCGGACAGGGGGGTATGGCTACACCTTC
TRBJ2-7 | NA | TRBV10-2 | NA | CASSDFSRDSGRQYF | TGCGCCAGCAGTGATTTCTCTCGGGACTCCGGGCGGCAGTACTTC
TRBJ1-2 | NA | TRBV14 | NA | CASSQANQDYGYTF | TGTGCCAGCAGCCAAGCAAACCAGGACTATGGCTACACCTTC
TRBJ2-3 | TRBD2 | TRBV9 | NA | CASSVAGGYTQYF | TGTGCCAGCAGCGTCGCGGGAGGGTATACGCAGTATTTT